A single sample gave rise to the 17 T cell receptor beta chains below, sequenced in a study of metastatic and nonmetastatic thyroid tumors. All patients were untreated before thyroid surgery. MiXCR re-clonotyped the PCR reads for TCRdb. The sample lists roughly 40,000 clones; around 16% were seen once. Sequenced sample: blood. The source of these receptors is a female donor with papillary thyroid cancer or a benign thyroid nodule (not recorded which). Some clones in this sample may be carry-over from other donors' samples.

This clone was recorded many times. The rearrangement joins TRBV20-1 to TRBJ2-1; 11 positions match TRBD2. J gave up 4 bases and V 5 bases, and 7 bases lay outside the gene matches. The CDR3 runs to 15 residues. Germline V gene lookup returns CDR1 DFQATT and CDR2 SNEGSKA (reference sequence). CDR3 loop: CSAGGLAGQYNEQFF. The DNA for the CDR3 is TGCAGTGCTGGAGGACTAGCGGGCCAGTACAATGAGCAGTTCTTC.

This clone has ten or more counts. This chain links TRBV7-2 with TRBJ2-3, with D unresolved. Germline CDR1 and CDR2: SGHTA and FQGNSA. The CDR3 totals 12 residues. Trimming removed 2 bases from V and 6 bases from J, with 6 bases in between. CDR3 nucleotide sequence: TGTGCCAGCAGCTTAACCAGGGATACGCAGTATTTT. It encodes CASSLTRDTQYF. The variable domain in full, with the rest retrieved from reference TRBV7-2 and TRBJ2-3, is GAGVSQSPSNKVTEKGKDVELRCDPISGHTALYWYRQSLGQGLEFLIYFQGNSAPDKSGLPSDRFSAERTGGSVSTLTIQRTQQEDSAVYLCASSLTRDTQYFGPGTRLTVL.

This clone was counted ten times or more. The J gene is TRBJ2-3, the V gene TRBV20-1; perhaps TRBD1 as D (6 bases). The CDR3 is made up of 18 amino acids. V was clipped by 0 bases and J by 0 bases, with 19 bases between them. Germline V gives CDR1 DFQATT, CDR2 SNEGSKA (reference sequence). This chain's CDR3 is CSARDRNAGQGSTDTQYF. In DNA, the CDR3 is TGCAGTGCTAGAGATCGAAATGCTGGTCAGGGGAGCACAGATACGCAGTATTTT.

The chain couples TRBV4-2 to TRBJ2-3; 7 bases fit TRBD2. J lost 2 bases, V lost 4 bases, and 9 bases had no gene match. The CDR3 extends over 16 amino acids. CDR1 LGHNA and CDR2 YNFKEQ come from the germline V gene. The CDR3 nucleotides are TGTGCCAGCAGCCCCTTAGCGGGTTGGGCCACAGATACGCAGTATTTT. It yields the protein CASSPLAGWATDTQYF.

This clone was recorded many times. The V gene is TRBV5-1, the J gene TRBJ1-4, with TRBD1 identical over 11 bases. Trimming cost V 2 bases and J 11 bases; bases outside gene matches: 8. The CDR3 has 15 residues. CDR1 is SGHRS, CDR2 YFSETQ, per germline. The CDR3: CASSFDRTGGMKLFF. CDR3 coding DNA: TGCGCCAGCAGCTTCGACAGGACAGGGGGCATGAAACTGTTTTTT.

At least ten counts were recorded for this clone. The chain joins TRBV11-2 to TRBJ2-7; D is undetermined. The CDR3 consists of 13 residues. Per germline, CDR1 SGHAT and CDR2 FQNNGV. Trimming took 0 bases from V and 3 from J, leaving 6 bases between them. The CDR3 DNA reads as TGTGCCAGCAGCTTAGAGGTACTCTACGAGCAGTACTTC. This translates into CASSLEVLYEQYF.

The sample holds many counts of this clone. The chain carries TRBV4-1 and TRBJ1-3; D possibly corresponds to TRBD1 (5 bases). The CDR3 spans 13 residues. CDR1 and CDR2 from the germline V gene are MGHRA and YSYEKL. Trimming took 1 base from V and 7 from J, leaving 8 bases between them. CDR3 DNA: TGCGCCAGCAGCCAAGTCCCAGGGAACACCATATATTTT. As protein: CASSQVPGNTIYF.

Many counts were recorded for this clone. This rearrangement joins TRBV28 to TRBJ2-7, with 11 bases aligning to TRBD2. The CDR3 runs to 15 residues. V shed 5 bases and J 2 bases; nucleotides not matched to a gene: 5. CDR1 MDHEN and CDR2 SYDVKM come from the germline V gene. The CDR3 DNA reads TGTGCCAGCAGTCGGGGGACTAGCGGCACCTACGAGCAGTACTTC. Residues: CASSRGTSGTYEQYF.

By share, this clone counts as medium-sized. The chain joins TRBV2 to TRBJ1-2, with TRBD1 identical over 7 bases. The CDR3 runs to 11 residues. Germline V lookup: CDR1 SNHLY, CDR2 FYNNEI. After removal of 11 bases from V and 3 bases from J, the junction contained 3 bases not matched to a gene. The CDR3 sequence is CAVGTDYGYTF. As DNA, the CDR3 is TGTGCCGTTGGGACAGACTATGGCTACACCTTC. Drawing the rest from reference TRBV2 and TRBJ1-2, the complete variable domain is EPEVTQTPSHQVTQMGQEVILRCVPISNHLYFYWYRQILGQKVEFLVSFYNNEISEKSEIFDDQFSVERPDGSNFTLKIRSTKLEDSAMYFCAVGTDYGYTFGSGTRLTVV.

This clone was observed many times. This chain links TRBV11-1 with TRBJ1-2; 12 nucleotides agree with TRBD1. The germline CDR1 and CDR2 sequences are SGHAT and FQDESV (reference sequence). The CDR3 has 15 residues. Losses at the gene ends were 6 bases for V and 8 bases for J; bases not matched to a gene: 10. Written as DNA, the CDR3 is TGTGCCAGCAGTTCCGGGACAGGGGGCCTCGGAGGCTACACCTTC. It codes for CASSSGTGGLGGYTF.

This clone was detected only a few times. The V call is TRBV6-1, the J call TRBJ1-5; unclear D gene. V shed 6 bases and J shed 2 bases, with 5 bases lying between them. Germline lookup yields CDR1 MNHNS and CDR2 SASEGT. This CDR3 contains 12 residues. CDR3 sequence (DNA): TGTGCCAGCAGATTGGGCAATCAGCCCCAGCATTTT. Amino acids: CASRLGNQPQHF.

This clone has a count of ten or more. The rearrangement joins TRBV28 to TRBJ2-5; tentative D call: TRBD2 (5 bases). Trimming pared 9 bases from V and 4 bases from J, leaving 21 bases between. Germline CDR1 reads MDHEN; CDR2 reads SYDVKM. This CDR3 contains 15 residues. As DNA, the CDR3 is TGTGCCAGTCTCCGGGCCCGGGATTTCGGAGAGACCCAGTACTTC. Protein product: CASLRARDFGETQYF.

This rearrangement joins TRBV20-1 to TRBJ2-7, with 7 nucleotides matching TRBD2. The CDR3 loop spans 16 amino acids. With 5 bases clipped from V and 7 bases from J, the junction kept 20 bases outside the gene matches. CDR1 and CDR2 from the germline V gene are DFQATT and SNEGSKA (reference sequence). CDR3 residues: CSASPNSGWALCEQYF. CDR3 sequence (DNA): TGCAGTGCTTCCCCAAATAGCGGGTGGGCTTTGTGTGAGCAGTACTTC.

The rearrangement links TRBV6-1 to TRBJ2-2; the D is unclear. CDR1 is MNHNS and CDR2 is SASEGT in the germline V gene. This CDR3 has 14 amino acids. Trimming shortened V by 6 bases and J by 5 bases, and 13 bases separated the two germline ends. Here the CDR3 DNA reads TGTGCCAGCAGACCCCAAACGGCGACCGGGGAGCTGTTTTTT. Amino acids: CASRPQTATGELFF.

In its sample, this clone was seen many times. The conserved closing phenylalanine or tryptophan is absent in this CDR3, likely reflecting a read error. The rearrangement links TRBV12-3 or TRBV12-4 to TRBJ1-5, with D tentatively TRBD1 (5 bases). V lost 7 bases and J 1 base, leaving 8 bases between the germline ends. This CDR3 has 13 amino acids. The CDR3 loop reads CASIGDSNQPQHL. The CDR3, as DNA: TGTGCCAGCATAGGGGACAGCAATCAGCCCCAGCATCTT.

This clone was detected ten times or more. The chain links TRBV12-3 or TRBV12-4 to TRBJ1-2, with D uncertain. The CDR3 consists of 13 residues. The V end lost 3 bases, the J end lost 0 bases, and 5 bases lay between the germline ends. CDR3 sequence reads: CASSFGANYGYTF. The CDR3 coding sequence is TGTGCCAGCAGTTTTGGAGCTAACTATGGCTACACCTTC.

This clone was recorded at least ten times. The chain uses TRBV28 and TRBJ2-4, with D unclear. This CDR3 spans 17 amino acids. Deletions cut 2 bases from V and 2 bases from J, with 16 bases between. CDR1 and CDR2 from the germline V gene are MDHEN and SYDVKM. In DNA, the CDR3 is TGTGCCAGCAGTTTACATCTCTCCGGCATAACCAAAAACATTCAGTACTTC. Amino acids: CASSLHLSGITKNIQYF. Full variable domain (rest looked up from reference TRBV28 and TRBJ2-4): DVKVTQSSRYLVKRTGEKVFLECVQDMDHENMFWYRQDPGLGLRLIYFSYDVKMKEKGDIPEGYSVSREKKERFSLILESASTNQTSMYLCASSLHLSGITKNIQYFGAGTRLSVL.